Described below is a single TCR beta chain sequence and its context. The antigen is undetermined. The record originates from a study of Tregs in tolerant kidney transplant recipients. Unstimulated Tregs (CD4+CD25+CD127-) and CD4+CD25- non-Tregs were sorted from PBMCs. This table comes from immunoSEQ multiplex PCR, and its TCRdb copy is limited to in-frame clones, with some not included. The sample has some 68,000 clones, 84% seen once. General study points: The most relevant donor-specific Treg TCRbeta repertoire apparently came from expansion with activated donor B cells.

The CDR3 is made up of 13 amino acids. The germline V gene has CDR1 MNHNS and CDR2 SASEGT. V was shortened by 5 bases and J by 3 bases, with 10 bases between the two germline ends. Sequencing used CD4+ T cells from blood. The origin of this receptor is a human donor in good health. The V gene is TRBV6-1, the J gene TRBJ1-1, with unresolved D. The CDR3 loop reads CASSPPGYTEAFF. The CDR3 DNA reads as TGTGCCAGCAGTCCCCCGGGGTACACTGAAGCTTTCTTT.